Given below is one T cell receptor (beta chain) in context. In the same sample, other DNA sequences code for this CDR3. Naive CD8 cells, CD45RO-negative and positively selected for CCR7, excluded terminally differentiated effector memory CD45RA+ cells. This sample was taken from a study of shared clonotypes between healthy human individuals. V was pared by 1 base and J by 2 bases, with 9 bases between. The CDR3 runs to 14 residues. Germline V gives CDR1 MGHRA, CDR2 YSYEKL. Libraries were prepared by immunoSEQ multiplex PCR; TCRdb keeps only in-frame clonotypes and omits some of them. The data contain some 2,100,000 clones, approximately 94% of them singletons.

The chain couples TRBV4-1 to TRBJ2-7; D is ambiguous. This clonotype was sampled from a man aged 18 to 30 in good health. Some clones in this sample may be carry-over from other donors' samples. The sample was naive CD8+ T cells from PBMCs. The CDR3: CASSQGPAPYEQYF. The CDR3 DNA follows: TGCGCCAGCAGCCAAGGTCCCGCCCCCTACGAGCAGTACTTC.